The 19 T cell receptor beta chains presented below share a single source sample, sequenced in a study of blood T cell repertoires in COVID-19. Some clones are missing from TCRdb's copy, which holds only in-frame ones; the method was immunoSEQ multiplex PCR. The sample gives around 17,000 clones, approximately 89% of which show up once; around 4.7% is in the top ten. The specimen was peripheral blood. The receptors derive from a man in his sixties with active COVID-19.

The CDR3: CASSLGAGTEAFF. In DNA, the CDR3 is TGTGCCAGCAGCTTGGGGGCCGGCACTGAAGCTTTCTTT. The J gene is TRBJ1-1, the V gene TRBV27; possibly TRBD1 for D (6 bases). The CDR3 consists of 13 residues. Germline V gene lookup returns CDR1 MNHEY and CDR2 SMNVEV (reference sequence). Trimming cost V 6 bases and J 4 bases, with 12 bases left between them.

The genes are TRBV6-6 and TRBJ1-5, with 9 nucleotides matching TRBD1. This CDR3 contains 19 residues. Germline assignment: CDR1 MNHNY and CDR2 SVGAGI (reference sequence). V shed 5 bases, J shed 5 bases, and the junction held 19 bases outside the gene matches. CDR3 residues: CASSPVYRDREEEDQPQHF. The CDR3 coding sequence is TGTGCCAGCAGTCCTGTTTACCGGGACAGGGAAGAGGAGGATCAGCCCCAGCATTTT.

The V call is TRBV9, the J call TRBJ2-5; a weak D match, TRBD1 (6 bases). The CDR3 has 13 amino acids. CDR1 is SGDLS, CDR2 YYNGEE, per germline. Trimming removed 0 bases at V and 5 bases at J, with 8 bases between. The chain's CDR3 is CASSVVGAETQYF. The CDR3, as DNA: TGTGCCAGCAGCGTAGTGGGGGCCGAGACCCAGTACTTC. The complete variable domain, with remaining parts taken from reference TRBV9 and TRBJ2-5, reads DSGVTQTPKHLITATGQRVTLRCSPRSGDLSVYWYQQSLDQGLQFLIQYYNGEERAKGNILERFSAQQFPDLHSELNLSSLELGDSALYFCASSVVGAETQYFGPGTRLLVL.

The rearrangement links TRBV18 to TRBJ1-1, with TRBD1 matching over 8 bases. Germline V gene data show CDR1 as KGHSH and CDR2 as LQKENI. The CDR3 extends over 17 amino acids. Trimming removed 1 base from V and 3 bases from J; junction bases left unmatched: 10. The CDR3 DNA follows: TGTGCCAGCTCACCACGGGCAGGGGGCGAAAAGGACACTGAAGCTTTCTTT. Protein: CASSPRAGGEKDTEAFF.

This chain connects TRBV6-5 to TRBJ2-3, with a weak D call TRBD1 (6 bases). This CDR3 is built from 14 residues. Germline V gene sequence: CDR1 MNHEY, CDR2 SVGAGI. V was pared by 6 bases and J by 0 bases, with 10 bases between. The CDR3 DNA is TGTGCCAGCAGCCGACAGGTTAGCACAGATACGCAGTATTTT. Protein product: CASSRQVSTDTQYF.

This chain uses TRBV19 with TRBJ2-4; possibly TRBD1 for D (5 bases). From germline, CDR1 is LNHDA and CDR2 SQIVND (reference sequence). V shed 7 bases and J shed 5 bases, with 15 bases lying between them. The CDR3 extends over 14 amino acids. The CDR3 bases are TGTGCCAGTAAACCAGGGTCCTTCGAAAACATTCAGTACTTC. Amino acid sequence: CASKPGSFENIQYF.

V usage is TRBV2 and J usage is TRBJ1-5; D is ambiguous. CDR1 is SNHLY, CDR2 FYNNEI, per germline. The CDR3 consists of 16 residues. Trimming took off 4 bases at V and 3 bases at J, with 16 bases between the two ends. The CDR3 region is CASSVSRRSYNQPQHF. CDR3 nucleotides: TGTGCCAGCAGTGTTTCCAGGCGCAGCTACAATCAGCCCCAGCATTTT.

CDR3 in amino acids: CASSSRISMNTEAFF. The CDR3 coding sequence is TGTGCCAGTAGTTCCCGAATTAGCATGAACACTGAAGCTTTCTTT. This sequence joins TRBV19 and TRBJ1-1; D is ambiguous. V dropped 5 bases and J dropped 0 bases, with 13 bases sitting between them. This CDR3 spans 15 amino acids. Germline CDR1 and CDR2: LNHDA and SQIVND (reference sequence).

J is TRBJ1-1 and V is TRBV6-1; D gene ambiguous. This CDR3 is 16 amino acids long. Looked up from germline, CDR1 is MNHNS and CDR2 is SASEGT. The V gene lost 4 bases and the J gene lost 3 bases, with 18 bases spanning the gap. CDR3 sequence (DNA): TGTGCCAGCAGTGTACCGACCTTGATTCGGGACACTGAAGCTTTCTTT. Protein product: CASSVPTLIRDTEAFF.

The J gene is TRBJ2-7, the V gene TRBV12-2; the tabulated D call, TRBD1, remains unverified against the DNA. TRBV12-2 has pseudogene status. The CDR3 has 17 amino acids. CDR3 sequence: CASRPRGTRASPWEQYV. The CDR3 coding sequence is TGTGCAAGTCGCCCCAGGGGCACAAGGGCCTCCCCTTGGGAGCAGTACGTC.

The chain uses TRBV5-6 and TRBJ1-4; possible D gene TRBD1, 5 bases. Deletions cut 4 bases from V and 7 bases from J, with 14 bases between. This CDR3 region has 14 residues. CDR1 SGHDT and CDR2 YYEEEE come from the germline V gene. Here the CDR3 reads CASSLRQGAEKLFF. The DNA of the CDR3 is TGTGCCAGCAGCCTCCGGCAGGGCGCTGAAAAACTGTTTTTT.

The chain has TRBV9 and TRBJ2-7; 9 positions agree with TRBD2. With 3 bases clipped from V and 6 bases from J, the junction kept 4 bases outside the gene matches. The CDR3 is 13 residues long. Germline CDR1 reads SGDLS; CDR2 reads YYNGEE. The CDR3 nucleotides read TGTGCCAGCAGCGAGGGGACTAGCTTCGAGCAGTACTTC. Translating gives CASSEGTSFEQYF.

The chain combines TRBV24-1 with TRBJ2-2, with TRBD1 matching over 9 bases. Per the germline V gene, CDR1 is KGHDR and CDR2 is SFDVKD. Trimming removed 3 bases from V and 2 bases from J; junction bases left unmatched: 3. The CDR3 covers 16 residues. CDR3 loop: CATSDTGQGNTGELFF. CDR3 bases: TGTGCCACCAGTGATACGGGACAGGGTAACACCGGGGAGCTGTTTTTT.

This rearrangement joins TRBV5-6 to TRBJ2-6; a possible D gene is TRBD1 (5 bases). The CDR3 length is 18 residues. Germline V gene data show CDR1 as SGHDT and CDR2 as YYEEEE. V dropped 4 bases and J dropped 0 bases, with 17 bases sitting between them. DNA of the CDR3: TGTGCCAGCAGCCGCAAAAGGGGTCTCAACTCTGGGGCCAACGTCCTGACTTTC. Protein: CASSRKRGLNSGANVLTF.

The genes are TRBV27 and TRBJ1-6; 9 bases are a match to TRBD1. The CDR3 has 14 residues. J was trimmed by 7 bases and V by 7 bases; bases with no gene match: 5. Germline V lookup: CDR1 MNHEY, CDR2 SMNVEV (reference sequence). DNA for the CDR3: TGTGCCAGCACCGGGACAGGGCGGAATTCACCCCTCCACTTT. Translated, it gives CASTGTGRNSPLHF.

J is TRBJ2-7 and V is TRBV10-1, with 7 bases matching TRBD2. Germline loops: CDR1 WNHNN, CDR2 SYGVQD (reference sequence). This CDR3 has 15 amino acids. V was clipped by 5 bases and J by 4 bases; unmatched bases: 11. The CDR3 protein is CASSPGGAGEYEQYF. In nucleotides, the CDR3 is TGCGCCAGCAGTCCTGGTGGGGCGGGAGAGTACGAGCAGTACTTC.

The gene calls are TRBV19 and TRBJ2-5; 13 nucleotides match TRBD2. J gave up 5 bases and V 1 base, and 1 base lay outside the gene matches. The CDR3 spans 15 residues. The germline CDR1 and CDR2 sequences are LNHDA and SQIVND (reference sequence). The CDR3 nucleotides read TGTGCCAGTAGTATAGCGGGACTAGCGGGGGAGACCCAGTACTTC. Protein: CASSIAGLAGETQYF.

The chain is built from TRBV7-7 and TRBJ2-3; 10 bases fit TRBD2. This CDR3 is built from 21 residues. Germline V gene sequence: CDR1 SSHAT, CDR2 FNYEAQ (reference sequence). V shed 6 bases and J 0 bases; nucleotides not matched to a gene: 21. The CDR3, as DNA: TGTGCCAGCAGGGCCGTTAGGGAAGTTAGCGGGGGGTCGCCTAGCACAGATACGCAGTATTTT. This codes for CASRAVREVSGGSPSTDTQYF. The variable domain in full, completed from reference TRBV7-7 and TRBJ2-3, reads GAGVSQSPRYKVTKRGQDVTLRCDPISSHATLYWYQQALGQGPEFLTYFNYEAQPDKSGLPSDRFSAERPEGSISTLTIQRTEQRDSAMYRCASRAVREVSGGSPSTDTQYFGPGTRLTVL.

The chain uses TRBV27 and TRBJ2-2, with a tentative D call TRBD1 (6 bases). Germline V gives CDR1 MNHEY, CDR2 SMNVEV (reference sequence). The CDR3 spans 17 residues. The germline V and J ends were trimmed by 5 bases and 5 bases, with 21 bases remaining between them. The DNA of the CDR3 is TGTGCCAGCAGTCCCCCCGACAGGTCGGTGGGAACCGGGGAGCTGTTTTTT. It is translated as CASSPPDRSVGTGELFF.